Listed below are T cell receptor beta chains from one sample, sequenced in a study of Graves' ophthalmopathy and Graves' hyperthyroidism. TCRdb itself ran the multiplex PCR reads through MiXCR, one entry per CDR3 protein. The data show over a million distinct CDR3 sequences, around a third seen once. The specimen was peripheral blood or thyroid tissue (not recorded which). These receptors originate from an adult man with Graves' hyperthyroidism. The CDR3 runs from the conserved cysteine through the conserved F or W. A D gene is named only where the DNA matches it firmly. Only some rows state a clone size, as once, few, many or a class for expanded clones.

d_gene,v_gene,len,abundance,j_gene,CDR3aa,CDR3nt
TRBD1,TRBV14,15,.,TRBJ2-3,CASSQGDRAGDTQYF,TGTGCCAGCAGCCAAGGGGACAGGGCAGGGGATACGCAGTATTTT
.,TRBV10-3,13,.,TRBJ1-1,CARGVREHTEAFF,TGTGCTAGAGGGGTCAGGGAACATACTGAAGCTTTCTTT
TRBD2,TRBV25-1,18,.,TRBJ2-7,CASSAGRPSGEISYEQYF,TGTGCCAGCAGTGCGGGCCGACCTAGCGGGGAAATATCCTACGAGCAGTACTTC
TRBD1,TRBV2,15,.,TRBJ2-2,CASSFRRQGAGELFF,TGTGCCAGCAGTTTTCGACGACAGGGGGCCGGGGAGCTGTTTTTT
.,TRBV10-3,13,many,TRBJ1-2,CAISESRVDGYTF,TGTGCCATCAGTGAGTCGAGGGTTGATGGCTACACCTTC
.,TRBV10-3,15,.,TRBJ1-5,CAISEKGDGYQPQHF,TGTGCCATCAGTGAGAAAGGGGACGGTTATCAGCCCCAGCATTTT
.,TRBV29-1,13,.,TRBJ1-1,CSVPPGTNYEAFF,TGCAGCGTTCCGCCAGGGACTAACTATGAAGCTTTCTTT
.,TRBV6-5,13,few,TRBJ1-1,CASRLRGYTEAFF,TGTGCCAGCAGATTACGGGGGTACACTGAAGCTTTCTTT
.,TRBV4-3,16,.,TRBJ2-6,CASSQRGRGGANVLTF,TGCGCCAGCAGCCAAAGGGGGAGGGGTGGGGCCAACGTCCTGACTTTC
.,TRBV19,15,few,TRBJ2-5,CASSSQLRLQETQYF,TGTGCCAGTAGTAGCCAACTCAGGTTGCAAGAGACCCAGTACTTC
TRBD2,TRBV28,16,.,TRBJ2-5,CASSLGQGGSQETQYF,TGTGCCAGCAGTCTCGGCCAGGGAGGGTCCCAAGAGACCCAGTACTTC
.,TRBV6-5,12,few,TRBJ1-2,CASSWGPDGYTF,TGTGCCAGCAGTTGGGGTCCTGATGGCTACACCTTC
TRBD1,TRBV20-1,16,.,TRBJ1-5,CSARAQGAYSNQPQHF,TGCAGTGCTAGAGCGCAGGGGGCTTATAGCAATCAGCCCCAGCATTTT
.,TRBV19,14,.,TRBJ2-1,CASNSGLSYNEQFF,TGTGCCAGTAATTCGGGACTCTCCTACAATGAGCAGTTCTTC
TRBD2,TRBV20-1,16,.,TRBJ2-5,CSALRWTSGSKETQYF,TGCAGTGCTTTACGGTGGACTAGCGGGAGTAAAGAGACCCAGTACTTT
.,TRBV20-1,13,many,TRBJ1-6,CSAASVPNSPLHF,TGCAGCGCCGCCTCGGTACCTAATTCACCCCTCCACTTT
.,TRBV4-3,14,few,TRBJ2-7,CASSTRSGGYEQYF,TGCGCCAGCAGCACGAGGTCCGGCGGATACGAGCAGTACTTC
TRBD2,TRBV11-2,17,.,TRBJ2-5,CASGPGLAGGSQETQYF,TGTGCCAGCGGCCCGGGACTAGCGGGGGGGAGCCAAGAGACCCAGTACTTC
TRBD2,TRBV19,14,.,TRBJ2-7,CASTSLAGVGEQYF,TGTGCCAGTACCTCCTTAGCGGGAGTGGGGGAGCAGTACTTC
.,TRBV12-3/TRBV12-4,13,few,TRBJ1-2,CASSLGGTDGYTF,TGTGCCAGCAGTTTGGGAGGGACGGATGGCTACACCTTC
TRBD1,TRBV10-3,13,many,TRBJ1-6,CAASGTGLSPLHF,TGTGCCGCGTCCGGGACAGGCCTTTCACCCCTCCACTTT
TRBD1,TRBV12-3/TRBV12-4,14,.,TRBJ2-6,CASSPDRGSNVLTF,TGTGCCAGCAGTCCGGACAGGGGTTCCAACGTCCTGACTTTC
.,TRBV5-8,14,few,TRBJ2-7,CASSLWGSGYEQYF,TGTGCCAGCAGCTTGTGGGGGAGCGGCTACGAGCAGTACTTC
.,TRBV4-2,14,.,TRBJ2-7,CASSQDRVGREQYF,TGTGCCAGCAGCCAAGATCGGGTGGGACGCGAGCAGTACTTC
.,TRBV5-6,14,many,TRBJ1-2,CASSPRVTKYGYTF,TGTGCCAGCAGCCCAAGGGTGACTAAATATGGCTACACCTTC
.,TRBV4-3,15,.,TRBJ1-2,CASSQGLYSQDGYTF,TGCGCCAGCAGCCAAGGGTTGTACAGTCAGGATGGCTACACCTTC
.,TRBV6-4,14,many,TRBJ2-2,CASSRDGDTGELFF,TGTGCCAGCAGTAGGGACGGGGACACCGGGGAGCTGTTTTTT